This T cell receptor (beta chain) was sequenced during a study of cytomegalovirus exposure and HLA in healthy donors. The CDR3 spans 16 residues. The germline gives CDR1 LNHDA, CDR2 SQIVND (reference sequence). Deletions cut 0 bases from V and 1 base from J, with 10 bases between. Both 60 Vbeta primers and 13 Jbeta primers went into the PCR. In the authors' methods: In a later analysis, tens of millions of unique TCR beta chains included roughly 11 million shared by two or more donors. Repertoires were generated with immunoSEQ multiplex PCR, while TCRdb's copy carries only in-frame clones and drops some. That table furnishes V, J and clone size, whereas the DNA furnished D and trimming. This table has some 96,000 clones, 65% to 80% appearing once.

The specimen sequenced was PBMCs. V and J are TRBV19 and TRBJ1-5; no firm D call. The clonotype was recovered from a middle-aged man in good health and CMV-seropositive. The CDR3 DNA is TGTGCCAGTAGTATAGATCGAACGGGAAGCAATCAGCCCCAGCATTTT. The encoded protein is CASSIDRTGSNQPQHF.